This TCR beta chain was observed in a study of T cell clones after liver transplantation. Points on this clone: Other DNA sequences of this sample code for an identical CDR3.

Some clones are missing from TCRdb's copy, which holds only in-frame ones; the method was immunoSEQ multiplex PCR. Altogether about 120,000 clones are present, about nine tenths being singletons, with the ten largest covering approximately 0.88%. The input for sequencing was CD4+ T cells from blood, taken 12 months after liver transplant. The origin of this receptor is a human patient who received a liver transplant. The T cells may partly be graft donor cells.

The CDR3 here is CASSVDQDSYEQYF. In nucleotides, the CDR3 is TGTGCCAGCAGCGTAGATCAAGACTCCTACGAGCAGTACTTC. V is TRBV9 and J is TRBJ2-7; D not resolved. The CDR3 loop spans 14 amino acids. The V gene lost 0 bases and the J gene lost 0 bases, with 7 bases spanning the gap. Germline CDR1 and CDR2: SGDLS and YYNGEE.